This record looks at one T cell receptor (beta chain) sequence and its context. The target of this receptor is not known. Within one base of it there is no much larger clone, and no base qualities were kept. The data were taken from a study of blood T cell repertoires in COVID-19 (dated by TCRdb to 2020 to 2022). Some background on the complete study: The collaborator samples originated in the United States, Italy and Spain and spanned the acute and convalescent phases of COVID-19. Sample metadata almost always included a de-identified subject ID, COVID-19 status, age in years and sex. The prospective study material was composed of cDNA or gDNA derived from T cells, B-cell-depleted T cells, or PBMCs. Samples were obtained from the ongoing ImmuneRACE study (first 160 participants) and from some 1,200 subjects provided by 6 global collaborators. Where available, HLA class I and class II types were taken from metadata supplied by the sample provider and were not determined by assay-based typing. The dataset comprised deeply sampled blood TCRbeta repertoires from subjects exposed to, actively infected with, or recovered from COVID-19. The repertoires were released in a freely available public database intended as a resource for research on the immune response to SARS-CoV-2.

One collaborating source in Seattle enrolled patients while the patients were actively infected and followed the patients over time throughout the course of disease. The collaborating institutions used their own protocols to collect whole blood in K2EDTA tubes. For TCRbeta analysis, collaborators shipped samples as frozen whole blood, isolated PBMCs, or DNA extracted from either of those sample types. On the study overall, not on this receptor specifically: The quantity of clinical and demographic metadata differed by source and by participant and was supplied without curation.

TCRbeta CDR3 regions were amplified from genomic DNA using the immunoSEQ Assay, a bias-controlled multiplex PCR. On the authors' methods: The number of nucleated cells in each sample was estimated by amplification of reference gene primers within the assay. Sequence reads were collapsed and filtered to measure the absolute abundance of every unique TCRbeta CDR3 rearrangement. Productive Simpson clonality was computed per sample as the square root of Simpson's diversity index over productive rearrangements. This immuneACCESS table, as held by TCRdb, lists in-frame sequences with V and J called but not all clones. Of the missing ones, under half trace to an unresolved V gene in checked studies; the others have no known cause. V and J calls and clone size follow that table, whereas D and trimming were derived from the DNA. This sample gives 150,000 to 200,000 clones in total; roughly 84% of them show up just once. The top ten constitute around 15% of the sample.

Inclusive of the bounding cysteine and phenylalanine, the CDR3 is 12 residues long. The read is trimmed to its CDR3 DNA, 36 bases read in frame from base 1. CDR1 and CDR2 (MDHEN, SYDVKM) derive from the germline V gene. Deletion took 10 bases off V and 8 bases off J, with a span of 17 bases between the germline ends. Source material: peripheral blood. The sequence is built from TRBV28 and TRBJ1-2; the D gene is not confidently resolved. This receptor was obtained from a woman aged 70 to 79 with COVID-19, enrolled during active disease. The CDR3 amino acid sequence is: CATYRLGFGYTF. The sequenced DNA: TGTGCCACCTACCGGCTAGGCTTCGGCTACACCTTC.